This TCR beta chain was recorded in a study of radiotherapy plus CTLA-4 blockade in lung cancer. Study details: Patients showed objective responses in 15% to 20% of cases, and disease control was achieved by approximately 33%.

V was clipped by 1 base and J by 8 bases, with 9 bases between them. The CDR3 spans 13 residues. Germline V gene lookup returns CDR1 MGHRA and CDR2 YSYEKL. General study findings and limits: Reported findings show early blood T cell clone dynamics, with interferon-beta, best predicted response. TCR clones from tumors expanded in blood after radiotherapy plus ipilimumab.

This table comes from immunoSEQ multiplex PCR, and its TCRdb copy is limited to in-frame clones, with some not included. This sample has roughly 100,000 clones; over 65% occur once, and the top ten carry 2.4%. In this sample, this clone turned up a few times. The antigen remains unidentified. Focal radiation plus CTLA-4 blockade with ipilimumab was given to patients with chemo-refractory metastatic non-small-cell lung cancer. The sample here was peripheral blood, taken from a patient treated with radiotherapy plus ipilimumab. The source of this sequence is a human donor with non-small cell lung cancer that progressed on radiotherapy plus ipilimumab. Some clones in this sample may be carry-over from other donors' samples. The genes are TRBV4-1 and TRBJ1-3, with D maybe TRBD1 (5 bases). The CDR3 DNA sequence: TGCGCCAGCAGCCAAGTAGGGGTAGACACCATATATTTT. It translates to CASSQVGVDTIYF.